Shown below are 10 T cell receptor beta chains from a single sample sequenced in a study of regulatory T cells in long-lasting Graves disease. Time point defined: newly diagnosed GD, antithyroid drugs for less than 3 months. PBMC RNA was the source of the TCR library. To make TCR beta libraries, researchers used iRepertoire HTBI primers and Arm-PCR of CDR3 regions. MiXCR, applied by TCRdb to the multiplex PCR reads, yields one record per CDR3 protein. Altogether roughly 420,000 distinct CDR3 sequences are present, 16% being singletons, with the ten largest covering approximately 22%. A further study also used this sample, focusing on T cells in Graves' hyperthyroidism and ophthalmopathy.

The sample in question was peripheral blood mononuclear cells (PBMCs), obtained at new diagnosis, from a patient treated with antithyroid drugs. These receptors originate from a woman between 18 and 30 years old with Graves disease.

The chain has TRBV25-1 and TRBJ1-1; the match to TRBD1 covers 9 bases. Germline-derived CDR1 and CDR2 are MGHDK and SYGVNS. The CDR3 runs 15 residues. V gave up 6 bases and J gave up 6 bases; unmatched junction bases: 11. In nucleotides, the CDR3 is TGTGCCAGCAGCGTCCCGGGACAGGGAAGGTCTGAAGCTTTCTTT. Its translation: CASSVPGQGRSEAFF.

This clonotype was found a few times. The V and J genes are TRBV20-1 and TRBJ2-1; D gene ambiguous. Trimming took 2 bases from V and 2 from J, leaving 13 bases between them. The CDR3 is 15 residues long. CDR1 DFQATT and CDR2 SNEGSKA come from the germline V gene (reference sequence). CDR3 sequence: CSARSPGTTYNEQFF. CDR3 coding DNA: TGCAGTGCTAGATCCCCAGGCACAACCTACAATGAGCAGTTCTTC.

The V call is TRBV6-1, the J call TRBJ2-1; 13 bases line up with TRBD2. The CDR3 has 18 amino acids. J was trimmed by 4 bases and V by 6 bases; bases with no gene match: 12. The germline gives CDR1 MNHNS, CDR2 SASEGT. The chain's CDR3 is CASRTTGLAGATYNEQFF. CDR3 nucleotides: TGTGCCAGCAGAACTACTGGACTAGCGGGGGCCACTTACAATGAGCAGTTCTTC.

V and J are TRBV27 and TRBJ2-3; 7 nucleotides line up with TRBD1. CDR1 is MNHEY and CDR2 is SMNVEV in the germline V gene (reference sequence). The CDR3 sequence is 14 residues long. Trimming took 6 bases from V and 4 from J; bases not matched to a gene: 7. CDR3 nucleotides: TGTGCCAGCAGCTTGACAGGGTATGCAGATACGCAGTATTTT. Residues: CASSLTGYADTQYF.

This clonotype was counted at least ten times. The chain has TRBV28 and TRBJ2-5, with D unclear. The germline V gene encodes CDR1 MDHEN and CDR2 SYDVKM. The V and J ends lost 4 bases and 1 base respectively, with 10 bases between them. This CDR3 comprises 14 residues. The CDR3 is CASSSPGPQETQYF. In DNA form, the CDR3 reads TGTGCCAGCAGTTCCCCAGGCCCCCAAGAGACCCAGTACTTC.

The chain has TRBV4-1 and TRBJ2-7, with D uncertain. The CDR3 loop spans 15 amino acids. CDR1 and CDR2 (germline): MGHRA, YSYEKL. The ends were cut back, 2 bases at V and 0 bases at J, with 11 bases in the middle. CDR3 in amino acids: CASSQLPASSYEQYF. The CDR3 region has the DNA TGCGCCAGCAGCCAACTTCCGGCGAGCTCCTACGAGCAGTACTTC.

Concerning this clonotype: A much larger clone differs by one base, so this may be a read error. CDR3 amino acids: CASSLTTYEQFF. CDR3 nucleotides: TGTGCCAGCAGCCTTACTACCTACGAGCAGTTCTTC. The chain combines TRBV2 with TRBJ2-1; no reliable D call. The CDR3 totals 12 residues. Looked up from germline, CDR1 is SNHLY and CDR2 is FYNNEI. Trimming took 6 bases from V and 10 from J, leaving 13 bases between them.

This clonotype came up a few times. The gene calls are TRBV19 and TRBJ1-5, with D perhaps matching TRBD2 (6 bases). The DNA end lines up better with TRBJ2-3; the J call may be wrong. From germline, CDR1 is LNHDA and CDR2 SQIVND (reference sequence). The CDR3 is 18 residues long. The CDR3 DNA is TGTGCCAGTAGTATAGGGTGGTCCGGCGGAGGGAGCAATCAGCCCCAGTATTTT. As protein: CASSIGWSGGGSNQPQYF.

The CDR3 region is CASSLGTSGRKYTGELFF. Written as DNA, the CDR3 is TGTGCCAGCAGCCTCGGGACTAGCGGGAGGAAGTACACCGGGGAGCTGTTTTTT. V is TRBV7-8 and J is TRBJ2-2, with TRBD2 identical over 15 bases. The length of the CDR3 is 18 residues. Unmatched junction bases numbered 7, after V lost 5 bases and J lost 3 bases. Germline V gene sequence: CDR1 SGHVS, CDR2 FQNEAQ. Combining the CDR3 with reference TRBV7-8 and TRBJ2-2 gives the whole variable domain GAGVSQSPRYKVAKRGQDVALRCDPISGHVSLFWYQQALGQGPEFLTYFQNEAQLDKSGLPSDRFFAERPEGSVSTLKIQRTQQEDSAVYLCASSLGTSGRKYTGELFFGEGSRLTVL.

This clonotype was seen only once. A clone one base away is much larger, so this may be a read error. J is TRBJ2-1 and V is TRBV7-9, with TRBD2 matching 8 bases. Germline V lookup: CDR1 SEHNR, CDR2 FQNEAQ (reference sequence). V shed 3 bases and J 10 bases; nucleotides not matched to a gene: 11. The CDR3 contains 15 residues. The CDR3 here is CASSFSGKVNYEQFF. The CDR3 DNA is TGTGCCAGCAGCTTTAGCGGGAAGGTCAACTACGAGCAGTTCTTC.